This T cell receptor (beta chain) came from a study of T cell responses to AZD1222 COVID-19 vaccine. Turning to the study itself: Analysis merged second doses at about 4 or about 12 weeks.

The data were produced by immunoSEQ multiplex PCR, yet TCRdb's version contains in-frame clones alone and is incomplete. This table holds 75,000 to 100,000 clones, around 89% found once. A note on this clone: Its antigen remains unidentified.

Germline V gene sequence: CDR1 SQVTM, CDR2 ANQGSEA. This CDR3 comprises 10 residues. V was trimmed by 4 bases and J by 6 bases, leaving 6 bases between them. General study findings and limits: Every sample of the repertoires postdated the peak T cell response. AZD1222 recipients seropositive at baseline numbered only five to seven. Of spike-specific TCRs, nearly half reportedly target regions left unmutated in variants.

V is TRBV29-1 and J is TRBJ1-1, with D hard to call. The source was peripheral blood, collected on day 0 of AZD1222 vaccination. This TCR was recovered from an adult in good health. CDR3 DNA sequence: TGCAGCGTTGGCATATCTGAAGCTTTCTTT. This gives the protein CSVGISEAFF.